The T cell receptor beta chain described here comes from a study of cytomegalovirus exposure and HLA in healthy donors. Whole-study results and caveats: In an earlier analysis, most TCR beta V segments were productive about 90% or about 30% of the time. The authors excluded some V segments, including TRBV6-2 and TRBV6-3, as indistinguishable.

As concerns this clone: Its antigen remains unknown.

The PCR ran on 60 Vbeta and 13 Jbeta primers. Sequencing was performed with immunoSEQ multiplex PCR; in TCRdb, only in-frame clones are kept and a portion is missing. Its table records 110,000 to 150,000 clones. V lost 1 base and J 0 bases, leaving 6 bases between the germline ends. The germline gives CDR1 MNHNS, CDR2 SASEGT. The CDR3 is 15 residues long. The sample consisted of PBMCs. The chain employs TRBV6-1 and TRBJ2-2; D uncertain. This TCR was recovered from a man aged 35 to 55 in good health and CMV-seronegative. The CDR3 reads CASSEGAANTGELFF. The CDR3 DNA follows: TGTGCCAGCAGTGAAGGGGCCGCGAACACCGGGGAGCTGTTTTTT.